This TCR beta chain was obtained from a study of blood T cell repertoires in COVID-19. Study-wide background: PBMCs, B-cell-depleted T cells, or T cells provided the cDNA or gDNA that made up the material.

In the original workflow: By means of reference gene primer amplification, nucleated cell counts were estimated. Sequenced by immunoSEQ multiplex PCR; TCRdb stores in-frame clones only, minus some. V, J and clone size derive from that table, while D and trimming were established from the DNA sequence. The sample holds about 300,000 clones, 83% seen once. This CDR3 comprises 13 residues. Trimming took 6 bases from V and 6 from J, leaving 13 bases between them. Germline CDR1 reads ENHRY; CDR2 reads SYGVKD. Material: peripheral blood. This rearrangement joins TRBV10-3 to TRBJ2-3; D gene uncertain. The sequence was collected from a woman aged 50 to 60 who had recovered from COVID-19. CDR3 sequence: CAIRAELSDTQYF. The CDR3 bases are TGTGCCATCAGGGCGGAGTTGTCGGATACGCAGTATTTT.